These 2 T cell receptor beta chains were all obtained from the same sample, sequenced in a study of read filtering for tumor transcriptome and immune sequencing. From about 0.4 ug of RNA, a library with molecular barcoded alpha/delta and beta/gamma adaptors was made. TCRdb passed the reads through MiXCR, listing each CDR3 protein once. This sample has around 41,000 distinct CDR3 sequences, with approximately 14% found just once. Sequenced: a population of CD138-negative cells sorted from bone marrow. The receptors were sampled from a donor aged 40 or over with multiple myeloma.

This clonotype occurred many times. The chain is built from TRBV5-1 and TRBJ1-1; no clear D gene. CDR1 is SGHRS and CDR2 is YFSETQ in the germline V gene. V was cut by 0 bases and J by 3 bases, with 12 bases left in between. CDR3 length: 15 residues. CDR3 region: CASSLVPGRDTEAFF. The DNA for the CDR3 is TGCGCCAGCAGCTTGGTTCCGGGAAGGGACACTGAAGCTTTCTTT.

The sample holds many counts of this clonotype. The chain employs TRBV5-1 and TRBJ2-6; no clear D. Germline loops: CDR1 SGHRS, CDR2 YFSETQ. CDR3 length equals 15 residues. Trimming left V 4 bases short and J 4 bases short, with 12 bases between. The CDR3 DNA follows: TGCGCCAGCAGCCACGGATACCCCGGGGCCAACGTCCTGACTTTC. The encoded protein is CASSHGYPGANVLTF. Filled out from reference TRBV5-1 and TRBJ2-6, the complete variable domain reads KAGVTQTPRYLIKTRGQQVTLSCSPISGHRSVSWYQQTPGQGLQFLFEYFSETQRNKGNFPGRFSGRQFSNSRSEMNVSTLELGDSALYLCASSHGYPGANVLTFGAGSRLTVL.